This T cell receptor beta chain came from a study of CD8 T cells in ankylosing spondylitis. Germline CDR1 reads SQVTM; CDR2 reads ANQGSEA. This CDR3 spans 13 amino acids. The trim removed 4 bases at V and 4 bases at J, leaving 3 bases unmatched. Many counts were recorded for this clonotype. One entry per CDR3 protein, called by TCRdb with MiXCR from the 5' RACE reads. In the table there are about 320,000 distinct CDR3 sequences, about 9.9% of which are singletons. The sample consisted of blood, either unsorted or a sorted T cell fraction (not recorded which). This sequence joins TRBV29-1 and TRBJ2-3; 9 nucleotides agree with TRBD1. The origin of this receptor is a female donor with ankylosing spondylitis or in good health (not recorded which). The CDR3 region is CSVGDRAADTQYF. The CDR3 DNA sequence: TGCAGCGTTGGGGACAGGGCGGCAGATACGCAGTATTTT.